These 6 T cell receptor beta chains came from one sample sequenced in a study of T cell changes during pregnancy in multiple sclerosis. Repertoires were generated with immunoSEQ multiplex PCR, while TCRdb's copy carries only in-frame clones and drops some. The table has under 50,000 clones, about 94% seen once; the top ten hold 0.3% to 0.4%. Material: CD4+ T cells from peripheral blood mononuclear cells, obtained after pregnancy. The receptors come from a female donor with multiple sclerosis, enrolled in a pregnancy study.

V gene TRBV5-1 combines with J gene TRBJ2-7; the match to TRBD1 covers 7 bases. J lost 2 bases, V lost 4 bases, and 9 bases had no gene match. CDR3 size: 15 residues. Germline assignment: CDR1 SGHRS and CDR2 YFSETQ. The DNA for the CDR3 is TGCGCCAGCAGCCCGGTGATGGACAGGACCTACGAGCAGTACTTC. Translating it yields CASSPVMDRTYEQYF.

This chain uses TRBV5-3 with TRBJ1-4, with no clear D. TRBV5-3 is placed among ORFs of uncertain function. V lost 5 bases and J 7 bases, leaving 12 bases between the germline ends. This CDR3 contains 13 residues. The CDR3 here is CARRLGSGEKLFF. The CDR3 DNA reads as TGTGCCAGAAGGCTCGGGAGTGGTGAAAAACTGTTTTTT.

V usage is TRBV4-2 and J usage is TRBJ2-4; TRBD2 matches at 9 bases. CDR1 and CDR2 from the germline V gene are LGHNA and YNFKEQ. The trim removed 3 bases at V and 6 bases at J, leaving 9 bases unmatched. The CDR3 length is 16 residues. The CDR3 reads CASSQMSGGRINIQYF. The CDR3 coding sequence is TGTGCCAGCAGCCAGATGAGCGGGGGGCGGATAAACATTCAGTACTTC.

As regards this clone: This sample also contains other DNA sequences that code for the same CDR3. CDR3 bases: TGTGCCAGCAGCTTGTGGGGGACTGGGAGCAATCAGCCCCAGCATTTT. Translated, it gives CASSLWGTGSNQPQHF. The rearrangement links TRBV5-8 to TRBJ1-5; D possibly corresponds to TRBD1 (5 bases). The germline CDR1 and CDR2 sequences are SGHTS and YDEGEE. This CDR3 contains 16 residues. The V and J ends lost 1 base and 1 base respectively, with 12 bases between them. The full variable domain, in which reference TRBV5-8 and TRBJ1-5 provide the parts outside the CDR3, is EAGVTQSPTHLIKTRGQQATLRCSPISGHTSVYWYQQALGLGLQFLLWYDEGEERNRGNFPPRFSGRQFPNYSSELNVNALELEDSALYLCASSLWGTGSNQPQHFGDGTRLSIL.

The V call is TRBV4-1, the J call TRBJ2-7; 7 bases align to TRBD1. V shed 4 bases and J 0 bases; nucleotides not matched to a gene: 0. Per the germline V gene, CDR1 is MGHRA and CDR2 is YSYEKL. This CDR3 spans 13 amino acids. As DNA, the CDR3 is TGCGCCAGCAGCCGGACAGGCTCCTACGAGCAGTACTTC. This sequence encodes CASSRTGSYEQYF.

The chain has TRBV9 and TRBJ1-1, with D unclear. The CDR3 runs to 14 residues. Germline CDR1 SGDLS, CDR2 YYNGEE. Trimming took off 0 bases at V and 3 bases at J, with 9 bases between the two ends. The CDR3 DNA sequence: TGTGCCAGCAGCGTAGGAGGCTGGGACACTGAAGCTTTCTTT. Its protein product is CASSVGGWDTEAFF.